The 4 T cell receptor beta chains given below trace back to one sample, sequenced in a study of shared clonotypes between healthy human individuals. Profiled with immunoSEQ multiplex PCR; TCRdb holds only in-frame clones, not every one. The table lists about 2.5 million clones, about 90% of them singletons. The sequencing input was naive CD4+ T cells from PBMCs. The subset here: CD45RA+ positively selected. The receptors stem from a young man in good health. Some clones in this sample may be carry-over from other donors' samples.

The chain carries TRBV7-3 and TRBJ2-3, with D perhaps matching TRBD2 (5 bases). Germline V CDR1 and CDR2: SGHTA, FQGTGA. CDR3 length: 13 residues. V was cut by 7 bases and J by 2 bases, with 10 bases left in between. CDR3 sequence reads: CASKADFTDTQYF. The CDR3 DNA reads as TGTGCCAGCAAGGCGGACTTCACAGATACGCAGTATTTT.

Here the CDR3 reads CASSQVRGASGYTF. Written as DNA, the CDR3 is TGTGCCAGCAGCCAAGTACGGGGGGCCAGTGGCTACACCTTC. V gene TRBV14 combines with J gene TRBJ1-2; weak D call: TRBD1 (6 bases). This CDR3 has 14 amino acids. The germline V gene encodes CDR1 SGHDN and CDR2 FVKESK. V was shortened by 1 base and J by 7 bases, with 13 bases between the two germline ends.

This clone was seen a handful of times. V is TRBV7-9 and J is TRBJ1-1; D is undetermined. This CDR3 is 12 amino acids long. Trimming removed 2 bases at V and 6 bases at J, with 7 bases between. CDR1 is SEHNR, CDR2 FQNEAQ, per germline (reference sequence). DNA for the CDR3: TGTGCCAGCAGCTTAACCAACGCTGAAGCTTTCTTT. Its translation is CASSLTNAEAFF.

The CDR3, as DNA: TGTGCCAGCAGTTTATCCGACAGTATGAACACTGAAGCTTTCTTT. It codes for CASSLSDSMNTEAFF. This chain connects TRBV28 to TRBJ1-1; weak D call: TRBD1 (5 bases). V was trimmed by 1 base and J by 0 bases, leaving 9 bases between them. The CDR3 totals 15 residues. Germline CDR1 is MDHEN and CDR2 is SYDVKM.